Described below is a single T cell receptor (beta chain) sequence and its context. This CDR3 region has 17 residues. Germline assignment: CDR1 MDHEN and CDR2 SYDVKM. Trimming cost V 2 bases and J 5 bases; bases outside gene matches: 9. These data are taken from a study of T cell changes during pregnancy in multiple sclerosis. Assay: immunoSEQ multiplex PCR; the TCRdb copy retains only in-frame clones and omits some. The sample has more than 95,000 clones, approximately 90% seen once. The sequencing here drew on peripheral blood, taken after pregnancy. The V gene is TRBV28, the J gene TRBJ2-7; 13 bases align to TRBD2. The source is a female donor with multiple sclerosis, enrolled in a pregnancy study. The CDR3 protein is CASSLNPGLAGSNEQYF. Here the CDR3 DNA reads TGTGCCAGCAGTTTAAACCCGGGACTAGCGGGAAGCAACGAGCAGTACTTC.